This is a list of T cell receptor beta chains from one sample in a study of cytomegalovirus exposure and HLA in healthy donors. The repertoire was sequenced with immunoSEQ multiplex PCR; TCRdb's copy has only in-frame clones and lacks some. This table has roughly 150,000 clones, roughly 10% appearing once. Sequenced material: PBMCs. Receptors were obtained from a man between 45 and 60 years old in good health and CMV-seronegative. Each CDR3 is given with its conserved first and last residue. D genes are given only for firm matches. Some rows have no size entry. The others give once, few or many, or a class for an expanded clone.

d_gene: TRBD2
j_gene: TRBJ2-1
v_gene: TRBV9
abundance: .
CDR3nt: TGTGCCAGCAGCATTAGCGGGATCTACAATGAGCAGTTCTTC
CDR3aa: CASSISGIYNEQFF

d_gene: TRBD1
j_gene: TRBJ2-3
v_gene: TRBV5-4
abundance: .
CDR3nt: TGTGCCAGCAGCAAGGGACAGGTCCGGGATACGCAGTATTTT
CDR3aa: CASSKGQVRDTQYF

d_gene: .
j_gene: TRBJ1-5
v_gene: TRBV30
abundance: few
CDR3nt: TGTGCCTCGGCGACAGCTAGCAATCAGCCCCAGCATTTT
CDR3aa: CASATASNQPQHF

d_gene: TRBD2
j_gene: TRBJ2-3
v_gene: TRBV6-4
abundance: few
CDR3nt: TGTGCCAGCAGTGAGACTAGCGGGAGAGATACGCAGTATTTT
CDR3aa: CASSETSGRDTQYF

d_gene: TRBD1
j_gene: TRBJ1-5
v_gene: TRBV30
abundance: .
CDR3nt: TGTGCCTGGAGTAGGGGGCGCAATCAGCCCCAGCATTTT
CDR3aa: CAWSRGRNQPQHF

d_gene: .
j_gene: TRBJ2-1
v_gene: TRBV5-1
abundance: .
CDR3nt: TGCGCCAGCAGCGGGGGCCTCTCCTACAATGAGCAGTTCTTC
CDR3aa: CASSGGLSYNEQFF

d_gene: TRBD1
j_gene: TRBJ1-1
v_gene: TRBV5-1
abundance: few
CDR3nt: TGCGCCAGCAGCCCGACAGGGAGCAACCAGAACACTGAAGCTTTCTTT
CDR3aa: CASSPTGSNQNTEAFF

d_gene: .
j_gene: TRBJ2-5
v_gene: TRBV5-1
abundance: few
CDR3nt: TGCGCCAGCAGCTTGGTGGCCCAAGAGACCCAGTACTTC
CDR3aa: CASSLVAQETQYF

d_gene: .
j_gene: TRBJ1-1
v_gene: TRBV2
abundance: .
CDR3nt: TGTGCCAGCAGTAAAGACAGGTGGAAAACTGAAGCTTTCTTC
CDR3aa: CASSKDRWKTEAFF

d_gene: .
j_gene: TRBJ2-7
v_gene: TRBV5-6
abundance: few
CDR3nt: TGTGCCAGCAGCTTGCGAGCTAGCGCCGAGCAGTACTTC
CDR3aa: CASSLRASAEQYF

d_gene: TRBD1
j_gene: TRBJ1-2
v_gene: TRBV5-1
abundance: few
CDR3nt: TGCGCCAGCACTACAACAGGGGGCCTGAACTATGGCTACACCTTC
CDR3aa: CASTTTGGLNYGYTF

d_gene: .
j_gene: TRBJ2-7
v_gene: TRBV5-1
abundance: few
CDR3nt: TGCGCCAGCAGACCGGGATCCACTCTCGAGCAGTACTTC
CDR3aa: CASRPGSTLEQYF

d_gene: TRBD1
j_gene: TRBJ1-2
v_gene: TRBV11-2
abundance: few
CDR3nt: TGTGCCAGCAGCTTACGAACCCGGGACAGGGCTGATGGCTACACCTTC
CDR3aa: CASSLRTRDRADGYTF

d_gene: .
j_gene: TRBJ2-5
v_gene: TRBV7-8
abundance: few
CDR3nt: TGTGCCAGCAGCTTATCAGGAGAGACCCAGTACTTC
CDR3aa: CASSLSGETQYF

d_gene: .
j_gene: TRBJ2-7
v_gene: TRBV27
abundance: few
CDR3nt: TGTGCCAGCAGTACGGGGTATAAGGGGGTAGGTTACGAGCAGTACTTC
CDR3aa: CASSTGYKGVGYEQYF

d_gene: TRBD1
j_gene: TRBJ2-5
v_gene: TRBV10-2
abundance: few
CDR3nt: TGCGCCGATCTTTCTCCGGGACAGGGGACGACACCCAAACAAGAGACCCAGTACTTC
CDR3aa: CADLSPGQGTTPKQETQYF

d_gene: .
j_gene: TRBJ1-5
v_gene: TRBV15
abundance: few
CDR3nt: TGTGCCACCAGCAGAGATTCCGTCAGTCTCCATTTT
CDR3aa: CATSRDSVSLHF

d_gene: .
j_gene: TRBJ2-7
v_gene: TRBV7-2
abundance: .
CDR3nt: TGTGCCAGCAGCTCACTGGGGGCCGACGAGCAGTACTTC
CDR3aa: CASSSLGADEQYF